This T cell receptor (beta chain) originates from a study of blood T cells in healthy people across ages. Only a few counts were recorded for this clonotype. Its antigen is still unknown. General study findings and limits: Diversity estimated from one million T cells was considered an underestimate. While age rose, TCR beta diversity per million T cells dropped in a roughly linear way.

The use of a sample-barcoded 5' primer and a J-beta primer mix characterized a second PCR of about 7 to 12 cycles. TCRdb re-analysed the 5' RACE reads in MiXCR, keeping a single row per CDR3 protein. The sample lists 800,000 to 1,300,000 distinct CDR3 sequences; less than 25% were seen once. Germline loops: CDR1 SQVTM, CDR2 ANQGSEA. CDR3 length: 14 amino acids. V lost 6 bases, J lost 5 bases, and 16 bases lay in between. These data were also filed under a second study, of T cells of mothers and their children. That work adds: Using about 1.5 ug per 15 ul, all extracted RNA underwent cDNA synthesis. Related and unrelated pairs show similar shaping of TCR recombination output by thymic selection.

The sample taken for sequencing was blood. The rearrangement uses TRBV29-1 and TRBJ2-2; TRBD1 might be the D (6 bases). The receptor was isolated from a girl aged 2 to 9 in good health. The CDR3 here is CSVQWNRETGELFF. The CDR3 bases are TGCAGCGTGCAGTGGAACAGGGAAACCGGGGAGCTGTTTTTT.